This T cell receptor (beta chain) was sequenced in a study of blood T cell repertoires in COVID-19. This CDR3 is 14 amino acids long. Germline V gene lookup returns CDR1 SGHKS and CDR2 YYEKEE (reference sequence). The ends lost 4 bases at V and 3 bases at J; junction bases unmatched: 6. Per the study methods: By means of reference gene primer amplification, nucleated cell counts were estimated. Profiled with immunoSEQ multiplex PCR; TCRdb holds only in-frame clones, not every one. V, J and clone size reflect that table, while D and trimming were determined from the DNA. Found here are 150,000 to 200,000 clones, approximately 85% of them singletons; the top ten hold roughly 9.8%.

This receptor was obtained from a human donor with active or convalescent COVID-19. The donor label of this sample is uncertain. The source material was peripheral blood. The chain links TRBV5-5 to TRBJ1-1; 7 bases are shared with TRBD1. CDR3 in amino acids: CASSPRQGYTEAFF. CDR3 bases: TGTGCCAGCAGCCCCCGACAGGGATACACTGAAGCTTTCTTT.